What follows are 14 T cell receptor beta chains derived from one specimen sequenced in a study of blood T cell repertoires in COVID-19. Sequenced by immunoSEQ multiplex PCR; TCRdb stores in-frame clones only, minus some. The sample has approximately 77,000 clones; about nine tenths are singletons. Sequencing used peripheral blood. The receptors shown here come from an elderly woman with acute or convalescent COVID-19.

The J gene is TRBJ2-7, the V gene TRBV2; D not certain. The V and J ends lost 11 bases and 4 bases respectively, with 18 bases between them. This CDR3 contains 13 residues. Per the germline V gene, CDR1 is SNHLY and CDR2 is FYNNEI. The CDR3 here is CAGTRAASYEQYF. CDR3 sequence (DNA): TGTGCCGGTACTCGCGCGGCGTCTTACGAGCAGTACTTC.

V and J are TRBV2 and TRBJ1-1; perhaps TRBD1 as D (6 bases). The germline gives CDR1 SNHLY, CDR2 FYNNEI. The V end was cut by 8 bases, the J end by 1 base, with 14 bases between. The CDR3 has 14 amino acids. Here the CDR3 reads CASQRTAQNTEAFF. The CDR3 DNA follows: TGTGCCAGCCAGAGGACAGCCCAGAACACTGAAGCTTTCTTT.

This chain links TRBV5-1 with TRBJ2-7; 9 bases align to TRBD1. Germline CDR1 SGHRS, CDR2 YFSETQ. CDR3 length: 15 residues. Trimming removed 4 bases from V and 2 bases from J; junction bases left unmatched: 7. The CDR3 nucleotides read TGCGCCAGCAGCGAGAGACAGGGGGGCACCTACGAGCAGTACTTC. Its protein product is CASSERQGGTYEQYF.

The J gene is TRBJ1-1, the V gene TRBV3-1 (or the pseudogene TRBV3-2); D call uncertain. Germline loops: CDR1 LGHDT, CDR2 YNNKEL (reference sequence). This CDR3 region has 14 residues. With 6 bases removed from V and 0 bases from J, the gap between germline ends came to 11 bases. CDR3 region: CASRPPGMNTEAFF. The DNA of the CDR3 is TGTGCCAGCAGGCCTCCGGGGATGAACACTGAAGCTTTCTTT.

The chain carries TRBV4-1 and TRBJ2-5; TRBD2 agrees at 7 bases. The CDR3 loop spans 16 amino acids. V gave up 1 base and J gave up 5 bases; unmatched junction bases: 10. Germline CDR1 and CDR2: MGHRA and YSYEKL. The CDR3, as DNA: TGCGCCAGCAGCCAAGGGGGGGGAGGCGGTCGCGAGACCCAGTACTTC. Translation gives CASSQGGGGGRETQYF.

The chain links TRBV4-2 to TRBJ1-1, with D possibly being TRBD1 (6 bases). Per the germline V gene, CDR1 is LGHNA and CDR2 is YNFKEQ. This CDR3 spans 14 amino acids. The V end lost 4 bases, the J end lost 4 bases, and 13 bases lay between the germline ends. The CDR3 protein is CASSPNQGRTEAFF. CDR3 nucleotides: TGTGCCAGCAGCCCAAACCAGGGGCGCACTGAAGCTTTCTTT.

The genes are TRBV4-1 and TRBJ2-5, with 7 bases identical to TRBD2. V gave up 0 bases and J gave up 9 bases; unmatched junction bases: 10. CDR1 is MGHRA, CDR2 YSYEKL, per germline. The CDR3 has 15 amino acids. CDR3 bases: TGCGCCAGCAGCCAAGATCCCACTAGCGCGGTAGCCCAGTACTTC. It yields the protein CASSQDPTSAVAQYF.

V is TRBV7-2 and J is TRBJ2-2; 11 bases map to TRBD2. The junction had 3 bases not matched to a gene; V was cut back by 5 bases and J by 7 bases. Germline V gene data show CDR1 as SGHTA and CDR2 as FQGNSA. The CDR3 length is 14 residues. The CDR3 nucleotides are TGTGCCAGCAGCGTGGGACTAGCGGACGGGGAGCTGTTTTTT. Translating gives CASSVGLADGELFF.

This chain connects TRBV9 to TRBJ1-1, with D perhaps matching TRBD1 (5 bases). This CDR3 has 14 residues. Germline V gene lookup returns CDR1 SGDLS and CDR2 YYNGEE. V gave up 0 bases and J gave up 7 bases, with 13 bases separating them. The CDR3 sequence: CASSVGSGRGEAFF. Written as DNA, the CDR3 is TGTGCCAGCAGCGTAGGATCAGGGAGGGGTGAAGCTTTCTTT.

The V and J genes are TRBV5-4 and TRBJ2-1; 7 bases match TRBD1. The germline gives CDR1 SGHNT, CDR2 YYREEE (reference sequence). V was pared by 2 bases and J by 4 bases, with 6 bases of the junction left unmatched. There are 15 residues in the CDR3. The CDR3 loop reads CASSFTGDNYNEQFF. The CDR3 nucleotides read TGTGCCAGCAGCTTCACAGGGGACAATTACAATGAGCAGTTCTTC.

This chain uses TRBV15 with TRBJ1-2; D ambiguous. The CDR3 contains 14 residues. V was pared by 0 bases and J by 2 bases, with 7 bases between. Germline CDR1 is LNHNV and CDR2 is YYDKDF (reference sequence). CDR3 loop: CATSRELSNYGYTF. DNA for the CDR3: TGTGCCACCAGCAGAGAGTTAAGCAACTATGGCTACACCTTC.

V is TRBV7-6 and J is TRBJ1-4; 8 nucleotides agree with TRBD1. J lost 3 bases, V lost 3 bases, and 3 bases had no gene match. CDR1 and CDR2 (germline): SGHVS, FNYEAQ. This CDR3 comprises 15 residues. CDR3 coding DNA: TGTGCCAGCAGCTTGGAACAGGGGGCTAATGAAAAACTGTTTTTT. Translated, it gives CASSLEQGANEKLFF.

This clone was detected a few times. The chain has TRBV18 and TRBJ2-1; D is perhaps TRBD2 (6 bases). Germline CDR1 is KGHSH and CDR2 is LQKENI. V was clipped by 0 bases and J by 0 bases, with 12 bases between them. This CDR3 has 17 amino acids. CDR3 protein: CASSPPTGVHSYNEQFF. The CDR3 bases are TGTGCCAGCTCACCACCGACGGGGGTTCACTCCTACAATGAGCAGTTCTTC.

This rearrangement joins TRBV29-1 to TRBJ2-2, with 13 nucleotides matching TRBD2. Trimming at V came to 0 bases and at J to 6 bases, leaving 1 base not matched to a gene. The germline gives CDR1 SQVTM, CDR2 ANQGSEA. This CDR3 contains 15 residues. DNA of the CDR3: TGCAGCGTTGAAGACGGACTAGCGGGAGCCGGGGAGCTGTTTTTT. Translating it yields CSVEDGLAGAGELFF.